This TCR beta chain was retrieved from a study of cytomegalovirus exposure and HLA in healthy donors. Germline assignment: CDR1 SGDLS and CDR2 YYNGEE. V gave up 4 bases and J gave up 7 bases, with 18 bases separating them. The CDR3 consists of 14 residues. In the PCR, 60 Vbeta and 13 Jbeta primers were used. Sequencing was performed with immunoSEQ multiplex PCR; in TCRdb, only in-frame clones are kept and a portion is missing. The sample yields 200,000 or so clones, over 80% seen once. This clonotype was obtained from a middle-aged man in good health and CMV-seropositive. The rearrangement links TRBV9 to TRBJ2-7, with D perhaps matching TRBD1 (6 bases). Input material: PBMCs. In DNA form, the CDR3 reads TGTGCCAGCAGCTCAGGGGATTCTCTGTGGGAGCAGTACTTC. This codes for CASSSGDSLWEQYF.